Shown below are 12 T cell receptor beta chains from a single sample sequenced in a study of T cell responses to AZD1222 COVID-19 vaccine. The table came from immunoSEQ multiplex PCR; TCRdb's copy has only in-frame clones and leaves some out. The repertoire holds about 96,000 clones, with 85% to 90% as singletons. The material was peripheral blood, obtained on day 0 of AZD1222 vaccination. These receptor sequences come from an adult in good health.

The V and J genes are TRBV10-3 and TRBJ1-1; no definite D call. Germline-derived CDR1 and CDR2 are ENHRY and SYGVKD. This CDR3 has 14 amino acids. V lost 11 bases and J lost 4, with 20 bases in between. The CDR3 sequence is CALCKGTGRTEAFF. CDR3 in DNA: TGTGCCCTCTGCAAAGGAACGGGTCGCACTGAAGCTTTCTTT.

This clone was detected only a few times. CDR3 DNA sequence: TGTGCCAGCAGCCCACAGGCAGGGAGCTCCTATAATTCACCCCTCCACTTT. Protein sequence: CASSPQAGSSYNSPLHF. V usage is TRBV7-2 and J usage is TRBJ1-6, with D possibly TRBD1 on 5 matching bases. This CDR3 has 17 residues. Looked up from germline, CDR1 is SGHTA and CDR2 is FQGNSA. Trimming left V 5 bases short and J 0 bases short, with 14 bases between.

This rearrangement joins TRBV5-1 to TRBJ2-7, with a possible D match to TRBD1 (5 bases). Germline V gives CDR1 SGHRS, CDR2 YFSETQ. V was trimmed by 7 bases and J by 2 bases, leaving 16 bases between them. This CDR3 comprises 14 residues. The CDR3 sequence: CASASGLEPYEQYF. CDR3 nucleotides: TGCGCCAGCGCCTCAGGGCTAGAACCCTACGAGCAGTACTTC.

This clone showed up just once. The chain combines TRBV20-1 with TRBJ2-5; D not resolved. Germline values: CDR1 DFQATT, CDR2 SNEGSKA (reference sequence). V shed 5 bases and J shed 5 bases, with 3 bases lying between them. The CDR3 covers 9 residues. The CDR3 DNA follows: TGCAGTGCTCCGGAGACCCAGTACTTC. Residues: CSAPETQYF.

This chain uses TRBV18 with TRBJ2-2; D perhaps matches TRBD1 (5 bases). This CDR3 is 15 amino acids long. V was shortened by 0 bases and J by 8 bases, with 13 bases between the two germline ends. The germline V gene encodes CDR1 KGHSH and CDR2 LQKENI. The CDR3 DNA reads TGTGCCAGCTCACCACCCGGACAACCTGGGGGGGAGCTGTTTTTT. Residues: CASSPPGQPGGELFF.

The chain couples TRBV19 to TRBJ2-2, with TRBD2 matching over 11 bases. The germline V gene encodes CDR1 LNHDA and CDR2 SQIVND (reference sequence). The V gene end was trimmed by 3 bases and the J gene end by 4 bases; junction bases not matched to a gene: 4. The CDR3 totals 16 residues. The CDR3: CASSILAGGGTGELFF. In DNA, the CDR3 is TGTGCCAGTAGTATTCTAGCGGGAGGTGGCACCGGGGAGCTGTTTTTT.

This chain uses TRBV28 with TRBJ2-7; 7 nucleotides agree with TRBD2. J gave up 3 bases and V 5 bases, and 13 bases lay outside the gene matches. The CDR3 runs to 16 residues. Germline V lookup: CDR1 MDHEN, CDR2 SYDVKM. CDR3 sequence (DNA): TGTGCCAGCAGTCGAGGGGCGGGAGCCCCGAACTACGAGCAGTACTTC. Amino acids: CASSRGAGAPNYEQYF.

This chain links TRBV28 with TRBJ2-2; D is perhaps TRBD2 (5 bases). CDR3 size: 15 residues. Looked up from germline, CDR1 is MDHEN and CDR2 is SYDVKM. Trimming took 4 bases from V and 0 from J, leaving 9 bases between them. The CDR3, as DNA: TGTGCCAGCAGTTCCTCCGGGGCGAACACCGGGGAGCTGTTTTTT. This encodes CASSSSGANTGELFF.

The V gene is TRBV10-3, the J gene TRBJ2-3; D is perhaps TRBD1 or TRBD2 (5 bases each). The CDR3 contains 14 residues. The germline CDR1 and CDR2 sequences are ENHRY and SYGVKD. V lost 10 bases and J 4 bases, leaving 18 bases between the germline ends. The CDR3 reads CATRIGTGPDTQYF. Here the CDR3 DNA reads TGTGCCACCCGAATCGGGACGGGCCCAGATACGCAGTATTTT.

This clone was seen only once. The V gene is TRBV9, the J gene TRBJ2-6; D might be TRBD2 (6 bases). CDR1 and CDR2 (germline): SGDLS, YYNGEE. Trimming cost V 5 bases and J 0 bases, with 15 bases left between them. The CDR3 extends over 17 amino acids. The CDR3 coding sequence is TGTGCCAGCAGGGAGGGGCAGGGAGGCTCTGGGGCCAACGTCCTGACTTTC. Its protein product is CASREGQGGSGANVLTF.

This clone was found a few times. The chain links TRBV4-1 to TRBJ2-2; D remains unclear. Per germline, CDR1 MGHRA and CDR2 YSYEKL. The V and J ends lost 1 base and 4 bases respectively, with 13 bases between them. The CDR3 extends over 16 amino acids. CDR3 DNA: TGCGCCAGCAGCCAAGTAGGGAACCTGGGCACCGGGGAGCTGTTTTTT. Translated: CASSQVGNLGTGELFF.

The gene calls are TRBV7-9 and TRBJ2-7; D is possibly TRBD2 (5 bases). This CDR3 has 13 residues. V lost 5 bases and J lost 5, with 13 bases in between. Germline V gene sequence: CDR1 SEHNR, CDR2 FQNEAQ (reference sequence). The CDR3 sequence: CASSPPSRDEQYF. The CDR3 nucleotides are TGTGCCAGCAGCCCCCCCTCGCGGGACGAGCAGTACTTC.